This entry lists 26 T cell receptor beta chains sequenced from one sample in a study of prognosis after radiotherapy for stage I lung cancer. Amplification of TCR beta CDR3 from genomic DNA used two-round multiplex PCR. The first round of PCR was done with primers that matched each TRBV and TRBJ gene. TCRdb called the multiplex PCR reads again in MiXCR, with one record for every CDR3 protein. The data hold 10,000 to 15,000 distinct CDR3 sequences, with 43% observed a single time. The input for sequencing was PBMCs, taken before or after stereotactic body radiation therapy (not recorded which). These TCRs come from a donor aged 50 or older with non-small cell lung cancer.

This clonotype was seen ten or more times. This rearrangement joins TRBV29-1 to TRBJ2-7, with 12 positions matching TRBD1. CDR3 length equals 13 residues. With 7 bases clipped from V and 4 bases from J, the junction kept 5 bases outside the gene matches. The germline CDR1 and CDR2 sequences are SQVTM and ANQGSEA. CDR3 loop: CSAGTGGDYEQYF. CDR3 in DNA: TGCAGCGCTGGGACAGGGGGCGATTACGAGCAGTACTTC.

This clonotype was seen ten or more times. Written as DNA, the CDR3 is TGCGCCAGCAGCTTGGACAGGTCCTTTGGCTACACCTTC. Its translation is CASSLDRSFGYTF. The rearrangement joins TRBV5-1 to TRBJ1-2, with D tentatively TRBD1 (5 bases). The CDR3 runs 13 residues. V lost 0 bases and J 7 bases, leaving 10 bases between the germline ends. CDR1 SGHRS and CDR2 YFSETQ come from the germline V gene.

The V call is TRBV20-1, the J call TRBJ1-5; 12 bases align to TRBD1. CDR1 and CDR2 (germline): DFQATT, SNEGSKA (reference sequence). This CDR3 has 19 residues. The V and J ends lost 4 bases and 0 bases, in that order; junction bases with no gene match: 13. The chain's CDR3 is CSANFGTGGQAYSNQPQHF. The CDR3 DNA follows: TGCAGTGCTAATTTTGGGACAGGGGGCCAAGCCTATAGCAATCAGCCCCAGCATTTT.

As regards this clonotype: This likely reflects a read error, since a far larger clone is one base away. The CDR3 region has the DNA TGTGCCAGCAGTGATGTCCGGTACAGGAGAACCGGGGAGCTGTTTTTT. Protein product: CASSDVRYRRTGELFF. The chain recombines TRBV6-1 with TRBJ2-2; weak D call: TRBD1 (5 bases). The germline V and J ends were trimmed by 3 bases and 5 bases, with 16 bases remaining between them. Germline assignment: CDR1 MNHNS and CDR2 SASEGT. The CDR3 has 16 residues.

By proportion, this clonotype is medium-sized. The chain employs TRBV11-2 and TRBJ2-2; 9 bases fit TRBD1. The CDR3 is made up of 14 amino acids. The junction had 3 bases not matched to a gene; V was cut back by 4 bases and J by 6 bases. Germline V CDR1 and CDR2: SGHAT, FQNNGV. The chain's CDR3 is CASSSTGGAGELFF. The CDR3, as DNA: TGTGCCAGCAGCTCGACAGGGGGTGCCGGGGAGCTGTTTTTT.

This clonotype was picked up many times. The rearrangement joins TRBV5-4 to TRBJ1-2; D gene unclear. V was pared by 3 bases and J by 4 bases, with 10 bases between. The germline V gene encodes CDR1 SGHNT and CDR2 YYREEE (reference sequence). CDR3 length: 13 residues. CDR3 sequence (DNA): TGTGCCAGCAGCTCGGACGGAGTCTATGGCTACACCTTC. Translated, it gives CASSSDGVYGYTF.

As to this clonotype: One end of the junction is discordant with germline, which a read error may explain. This sequence joins TRBV2 and TRBJ2-2, with 8 bases lining up with TRBD2. The CDR3 spans 15 residues. CDR1 and CDR2 from the germline V gene are SNHLY and FYNNEI. The CDR3 loop reads CASRLAENNTGELFF. DNA for the CDR3: TGTGCCAGCAGACTAGCGGAGAATAACACCGGGGAGCTTTTTTTT.

V is TRBV12-3 or TRBV12-4 and J is TRBJ1-5; 7 bases are shared with TRBD1. Unmatched junction bases numbered 4, after V lost 6 bases and J lost 2 bases. The CDR3 is 14 residues long. As DNA, the CDR3 is TGTGCCAGCAGCCCCGGACAGGGCAATCAGCCCCAGCATTTT. Its translation: CASSPGQGNQPQHF.

For this clonotype: At one boundary the junction diverges from the germline segment, which might be a read error. The chain uses TRBV7-9 and TRBJ1-2, with 8 bases fitting TRBD1. CDR1 SEHNR and CDR2 FQNEAQ come from the germline V gene (reference sequence). CDR3 length: 15 residues. CDR3 in DNA: TGTGCCTGCAGCTTGGGACAGGCCGGTCCTTATGGCTACACTTTC. As protein: CACSLGQAGPYGYTF.

This CDR3 is CASSFLTDVGYYNEQFF. DNA for the CDR3: TGCGCCAGCAGCTTTCTGACGGACGTTGGGTACTACAATGAGCAGTTCTTC. The chain joins TRBV5-1 to TRBJ2-1, with D unclear. CDR3 size: 17 residues. Germline V gives CDR1 SGHRS, CDR2 YFSETQ. V lost 2 bases to trimming and J lost 3 bases, with 18 bases between them.

The chain combines TRBV5-5 with TRBJ1-2, with TRBD1 matching 7 bases. Per germline, CDR1 SGHKS and CDR2 YYEKEE (reference sequence). The CDR3 extends over 16 amino acids. Trimming at V came to 4 bases and at J to 2 bases, leaving 11 bases not matched to a gene. CDR3: CASSPETGLGNYGYTF. CDR3 DNA: TGTGCCAGCAGCCCCGAGACAGGGCTCGGGAACTATGGCTACACCTTC.

This clonotype occurred many times. V gene TRBV19 combines with J gene TRBJ2-3, with 13 bases lining up with TRBD2. CDR3 length: 17 amino acids. The trim removed 2 bases at V and 0 bases at J, leaving 2 bases unmatched. CDR1 LNHDA and CDR2 SQIVND come from the germline V gene (reference sequence). The CDR3 loop is CASSIPGLAGSTDTQYF. The CDR3 DNA follows: TGTGCCAGTAGTATACCGGGACTAGCGGGAAGCACAGATACGCAGTATTTT. Drawing the rest from reference TRBV19 and TRBJ2-3, the complete variable domain is DGGITQSPKYLFRKEGQNVTLSCEQNLNHDAMYWYRQDPGQGLRLIYYSQIVNDFQKGDIAEGYSVSREKKESFPLTVTSAQKNPTAFYLCASSIPGLAGSTDTQYFGPGTRLTVL.

The sample holds many counts of this clonotype. This chain joins TRBV9 and TRBJ2-3, with D possibly TRBD1 on 6 matching bases. Trimming removed 3 bases at V and 6 bases at J, with 8 bases between. The CDR3 has 12 amino acids. Germline values: CDR1 SGDLS, CDR2 YYNGEE. Here the CDR3 reads CASSEQGDTQYF. In DNA form, the CDR3 reads TGTGCCAGCAGCGAGCAGGGGGATACGCAGTATTTT.

This clonotype showed up many times. The J gene is TRBJ2-7, the V gene TRBV5-1, with a possible D match to TRBD2 (5 bases). The CDR3 runs to 15 residues. Germline-derived CDR1 and CDR2 are SGHRS and YFSETQ. Trimming took off 4 bases at V and 6 bases at J, with 20 bases between the two ends. DNA for the CDR3: TGCGCCAGCAGCCGGTCAACGGGATCCGCTGCCGAGCAGTACTTC. It is translated as CASSRSTGSAAEQYF. The full variable domain, with the rest looked up from reference TRBV5-1 and TRBJ2-7, is KAGVTQTPRYLIKTRGQQVTLSCSPISGHRSVSWYQQTPGQGLQFLFEYFSETQRNKGNFPGRFSGRQFSNSRSEMNVSTLELGDSALYLCASSRSTGSAAEQYFGPGTRLTVT.

This clonotype was seen many times. The J gene is TRBJ1-6, the V gene TRBV18; 9 nucleotides align to TRBD1. V lost 6 bases to trimming and J lost 8 bases; unmatched junction nucleotides: 5. CDR3 length: 14 residues. Germline V gene data show CDR1 as KGHSH and CDR2 as LQKENI. The CDR3 is CASSLTGGDSPLHF. The CDR3 DNA sequence: TGTGCCAGCTCGCTAACAGGGGGCGATTCACCCCTCCACTTT.

This clonotype was observed a single time. The chain has TRBV6-2 or TRBV6-3 and TRBJ1-2, with D perhaps matching TRBD1 (5 bases). The germline CDR1 and CDR2 sequences are MNHEY and SVGEGT. V was trimmed by 6 bases and J by 2 bases, leaving 16 bases between them. CDR3 size: 15 residues. CDR3 nucleotide sequence: TGTGCCAGCAGGTCTTTCTCCGGGGGGAACTATGGCTACACCTTC. Protein sequence: CASRSFSGGNYGYTF.

By sample share, this clonotype is medium-sized. The chain has TRBV6-1 and TRBJ2-2, with D tentatively TRBD1 or TRBD2 (5 bases each). From germline, CDR1 is MNHNS and CDR2 SASEGT. The CDR3 has 17 amino acids. V lost 3 bases to trimming and J lost 0 bases, with 14 bases between them. The CDR3 sequence is CASSDLLGAANTGELFF. The CDR3 DNA reads TGTGCCAGCAGTGACCTACTAGGGGCCGCGAACACCGGGGAGCTGTTTTTT.

Concerning this clonotype: This likely reflects a read error, since a far larger clone is one base away. The chain uses TRBV6-1 and TRBJ1-2; no clear D. Germline CDR1 is MNHNS and CDR2 is SASEGT. The length of the CDR3 is 13 residues. V lost 7 bases, J lost 6 bases, and 15 bases lay in between. The CDR3 spells CASMCHGIHGYTF. CDR3 coding DNA: TGTGCCAGCATGTGTCACGGTATACATGGCTACACCTTC.

This clonotype is labeled as medium-sized. The chain has TRBV6-1 and TRBJ2-1, with D perhaps assigned TRBD1 or TRBD2 (6 bases each). The CDR3 is 14 residues long. Trimming pared 6 bases from V and 4 bases from J, leaving 13 bases between. Germline V gives CDR1 MNHNS, CDR2 SASEGT. CDR3 nucleotide sequence: TGTGCCAGCAGCTTATCGGGGGCTTACAATGAGCAGTTCTTC. Translated: CASSLSGAYNEQFF.

On this clonotype: A far bigger clonotype differs at one base, so this is likely a read error. The chain recombines TRBV6-2 or TRBV6-3 with TRBJ2-1; no firm D call. V was shortened by 5 bases and J by 0 bases, with 11 bases between the two germline ends. CDR1 is MNHEY and CDR2 is SVGEGT in the germline V gene. The CDR3 runs to 15 residues. CDR3: CASSPTCFSYNEQFF. The CDR3 bases are TGTGCCAGCAGTCCGACTTGCTTCTCCTACAATGAGCAGTTCTTC.

The table lists this clonotype with many counts. This rearrangement joins TRBV14 to TRBJ1-2; perhaps TRBD1 as D (6 bases). Trimming stripped 1 base from V and 2 bases from J, with 8 bases between. This CDR3 region has 14 residues. CDR1 SGHDN and CDR2 FVKESK come from the germline V gene. CDR3 in DNA: TGTGCCAGCAGCCAAGGAGGACAGAACTATGGCTACACCTTC. Amino acids: CASSQGGQNYGYTF.

This clonotype was observed a handful of times. An end of the junction does not agree with germline; a read error may underlie this. The chain couples TRBV18 to TRBJ1-1, with a tentative D call TRBD1 (5 bases). CDR1 is KGHSH and CDR2 is LQKENI in the germline V gene. The CDR3 runs 14 residues. Written as DNA, the CDR3 is TGTGCCAGCTCACAGACCGGGGGGAACACTGGAGCTTTCTTT. This encodes CASSQTGGNTGAFF.

Many counts were recorded for this clonotype. V and J are TRBV7-3 and TRBJ2-3; D gene unclear. This CDR3 spans 13 amino acids. From germline, CDR1 is SGHTA and CDR2 FQGTGA. Deletions cut 5 bases from V and 2 bases from J, with 8 bases between. The CDR3 protein is CASSARNTDTQYF. The CDR3 DNA is TGTGCCAGCAGCGCCAGGAACACAGATACGCAGTATTTT.

The V call is TRBV2, the J call TRBJ1-2; 11 positions match TRBD1. Germline V CDR1 and CDR2: SNHLY, FYNNEI. The CDR3 spans 16 residues. After removal of 5 bases from V and 4 bases from J, the junction contained 9 bases not matched to a gene. The CDR3 bases are TGTGCCAGCAGTCCTCGGGGGGACAGGGGGGGCTATGGCTACACCTTC. Protein sequence: CASSPRGDRGGYGYTF. Supplemented by reference TRBV2 and TRBJ1-2, the full variable domain reads EPEVTQTPSHQVTQMGQEVILRCVPISNHLYFYWYRQILGQKVEFLVSFYNNEISEKSEIFDDQFSVERPDGSNFTLKIRSTKLEDSAMYFCASSPRGDRGGYGYTFGSGTRLTVV.

Of note for this clonotype: A far larger clone differs by one base, so this is likely a read error. This chain links TRBV6-9 with TRBJ1-1; tentative D call: TRBD1 (6 bases). This CDR3 has 14 residues. Trimming took off 2 bases at V and 8 bases at J, with 15 bases between the two ends. Germline V gives CDR1 MNHGY, CDR2 SVAAGI. The CDR3 coding sequence is TGTGCCAGCAGTTATCAGGGGAGACTATTCGAAGCTTTCTTT. Translating it yields CASSYQGRLFEAFF.

This clonotype ranks as medium-sized. V gene TRBV27 combines with J gene TRBJ1-2, with 11 bases aligning to TRBD1. The V gene end was trimmed by 4 bases and the J gene end by 8 bases; junction bases not matched to a gene: 3. CDR3 length: 13 amino acids. Germline CDR1 is MNHEY and CDR2 is SMNVEV (reference sequence). The CDR3 region is CASSYGQGAGYTF. The CDR3 DNA is TGTGCCAGCAGTTATGGACAGGGGGCCGGCTACACCTTC.